The sequence of this TCR beta chain was determined in a study of T-cell memory formation after mild COVID-19. Overall study: Across donors, TCR clusters were largely donor specific.

V shed 7 bases and J shed 2 bases, with 22 bases lying between them. The CDR3 extends over 17 amino acids. CDR1 MNHEY and CDR2 SMNVEV come from the germline V gene (reference sequence). To note about this clonotype: The antigen remains undetermined.

Broader study findings: The study detected some responding clones in pre-infection memory, suggesting cross-reactive memory joined.

TCRdb used MiXCR to reprocess the 5' RACE reads, holding one entry per CDR3 protein. The sample lists some 65,000 distinct CDR3 sequences; over 15% were seen once. The sequence derives from an adult woman who had mild COVID-19 (a few samples of this study predate the infection). Cell type and time point are not known. The J gene is TRBJ2-3, the V gene TRBV27; D not certain. Sequencing input: PBMCs or a T cell subset sorted from them (not recorded which). Here the CDR3 DNA reads TGTGCCAGCACCCTGTTTACACCTCGGACGGACACAGATACGCAGTATTTT. Its protein product is CASTLFTPRTDTDTQYF.